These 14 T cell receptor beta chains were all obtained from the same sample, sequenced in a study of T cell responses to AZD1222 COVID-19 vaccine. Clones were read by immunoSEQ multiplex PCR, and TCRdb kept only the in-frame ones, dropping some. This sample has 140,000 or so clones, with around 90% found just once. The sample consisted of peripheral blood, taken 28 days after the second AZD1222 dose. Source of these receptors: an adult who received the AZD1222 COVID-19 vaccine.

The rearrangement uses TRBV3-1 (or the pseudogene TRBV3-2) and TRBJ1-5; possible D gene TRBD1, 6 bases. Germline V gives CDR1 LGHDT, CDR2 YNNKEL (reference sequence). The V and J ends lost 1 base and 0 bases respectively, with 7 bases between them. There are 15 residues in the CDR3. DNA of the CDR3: TGTGCCAGCAGCCAAGGGACAGCTAGCAATCAGCCCCAGCATTTT. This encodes CASSQGTASNQPQHF.

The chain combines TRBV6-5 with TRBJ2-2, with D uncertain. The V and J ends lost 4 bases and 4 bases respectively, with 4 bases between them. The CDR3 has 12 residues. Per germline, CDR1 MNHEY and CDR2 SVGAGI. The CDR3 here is CASSFRTGELFF. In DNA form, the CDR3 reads TGTGCCAGCAGTTTTCGCACCGGGGAGCTGTTTTTT.

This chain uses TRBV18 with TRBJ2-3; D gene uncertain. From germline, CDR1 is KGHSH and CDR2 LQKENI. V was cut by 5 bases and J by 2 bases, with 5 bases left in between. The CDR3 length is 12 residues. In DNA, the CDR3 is TGTGCCAGCTCATACGTCACAGATACGCAGTATTTT. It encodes CASSYVTDTQYF.

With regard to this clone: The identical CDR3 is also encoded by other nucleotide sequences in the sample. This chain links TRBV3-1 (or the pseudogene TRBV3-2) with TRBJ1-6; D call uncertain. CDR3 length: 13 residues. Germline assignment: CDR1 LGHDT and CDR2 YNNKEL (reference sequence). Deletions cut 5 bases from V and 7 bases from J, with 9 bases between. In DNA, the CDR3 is TGTGCCAGCAGCGCGGGAGGCAATTCACCCCTCCACTTT. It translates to CASSAGGNSPLHF.

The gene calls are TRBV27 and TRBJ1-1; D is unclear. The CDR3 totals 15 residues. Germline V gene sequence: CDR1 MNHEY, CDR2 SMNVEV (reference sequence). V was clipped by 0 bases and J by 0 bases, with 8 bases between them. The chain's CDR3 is CASSLSGGMNTEAFF. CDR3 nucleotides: TGTGCCAGCAGTTTATCGGGCGGGATGAACACTGAAGCTTTCTTT.

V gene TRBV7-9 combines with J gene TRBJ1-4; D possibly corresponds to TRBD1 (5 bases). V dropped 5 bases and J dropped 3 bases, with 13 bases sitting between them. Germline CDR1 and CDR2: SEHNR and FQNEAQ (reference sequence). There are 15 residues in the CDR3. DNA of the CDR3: TGTGCCAGCAGCGATGGGGGGAGAGCTAATGAAAAACTGTTTTTT. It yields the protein CASSDGGRANEKLFF.

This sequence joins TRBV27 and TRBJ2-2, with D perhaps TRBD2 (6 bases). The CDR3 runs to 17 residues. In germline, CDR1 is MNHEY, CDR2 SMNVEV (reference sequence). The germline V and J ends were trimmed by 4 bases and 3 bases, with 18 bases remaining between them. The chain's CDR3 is CASSSYLSSGYTGELFF. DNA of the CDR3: TGTGCCAGCAGTTCCTACCTGAGTAGCGGATACACCGGGGAGCTGTTTTTT.

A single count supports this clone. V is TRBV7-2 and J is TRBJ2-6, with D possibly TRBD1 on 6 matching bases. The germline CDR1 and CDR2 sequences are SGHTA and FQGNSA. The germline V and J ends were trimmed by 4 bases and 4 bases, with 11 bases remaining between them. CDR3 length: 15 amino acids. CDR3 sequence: CASSSPGTGANVLTF. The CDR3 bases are TGTGCCAGCAGCTCCCCCGGGACAGGGGCCAACGTCCTGACTTTC.

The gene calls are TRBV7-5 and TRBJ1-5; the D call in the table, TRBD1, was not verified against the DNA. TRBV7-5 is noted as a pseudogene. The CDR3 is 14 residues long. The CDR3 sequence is CVRSFNRGNQPQHF. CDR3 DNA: TGTGTCAGAAGCTTCAACAGGGGTAATCAGCCCCAGCATTTT.

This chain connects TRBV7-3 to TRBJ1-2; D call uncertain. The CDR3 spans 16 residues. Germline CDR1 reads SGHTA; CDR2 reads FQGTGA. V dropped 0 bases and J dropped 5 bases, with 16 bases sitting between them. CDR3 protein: CASSLTAKISPYGYTF. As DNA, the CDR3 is TGTGCCAGCAGCTTAACGGCCAAGATTAGCCCTTATGGCTACACCTTC.

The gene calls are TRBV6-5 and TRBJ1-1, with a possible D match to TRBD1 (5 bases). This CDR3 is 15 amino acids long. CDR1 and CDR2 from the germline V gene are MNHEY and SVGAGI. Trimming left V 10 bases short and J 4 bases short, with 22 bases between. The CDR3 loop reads CATSYDTGSVTEAFF. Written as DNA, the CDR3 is TGTGCCACATCGTATGATACAGGATCCGTCACTGAAGCTTTCTTT.

In nucleotides, the CDR3 is TGTGCTAGTGGTTTGGCAGGGGGCGGGACGCAGTATTTT. As protein: CASGLAGGGTQYF. The chain uses TRBV12-5 and TRBJ2-3; 8 nucleotides line up with TRBD1. Germline CDR1 and CDR2: LGHNT and FRNRAP. The CDR3 extends over 13 amino acids. V was clipped by 1 base and J by 9 bases; unmatched bases: 3.

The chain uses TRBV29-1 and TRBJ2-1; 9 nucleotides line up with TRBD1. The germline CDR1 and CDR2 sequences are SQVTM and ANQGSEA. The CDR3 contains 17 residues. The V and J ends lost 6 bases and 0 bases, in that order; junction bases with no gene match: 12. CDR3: CSVVRDRVGGSYNEQFF. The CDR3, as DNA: TGCAGCGTCGTCCGGGACAGGGTTGGGGGCTCCTACAATGAGCAGTTCTTC.

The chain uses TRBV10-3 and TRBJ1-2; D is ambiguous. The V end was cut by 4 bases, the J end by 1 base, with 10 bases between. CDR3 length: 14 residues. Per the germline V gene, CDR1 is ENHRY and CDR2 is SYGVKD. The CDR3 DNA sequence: TGTGCCATCAGTGTTTCAGGCCTTAACTATGGCTACACCTTC. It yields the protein CAISVSGLNYGYTF.